Below are 15 T cell receptor beta chains sequenced from a single sample in a study of CD8 T cells in ankylosing spondylitis. TCRdb independently ran MiXCR on the 5' RACE reads; one entry per CDR3 protein. The profile shows fewer than 250,000 distinct CDR3 sequences, roughly a tenth of them singletons. Sequencing used blood, either unsorted or a sorted T cell fraction (not recorded which). The receptor source for this set is a male donor with ankylosing spondylitis or in good health (not recorded which).

This clonotype was detected many times. The chain recombines TRBV4-2 with TRBJ2-5, with D possibly matching TRBD2 (5 bases). V lost 1 base and J 7 bases, leaving 16 bases between the germline ends. The CDR3 is 15 residues long. In germline, CDR1 is LGHNA, CDR2 YNFKEQ. The CDR3 sequence: CASSQGLETGGTQYF. For the CDR3, the DNA is TGTGCCAGCAGCCAAGGATTGGAGACCGGAGGGACCCAGTACTTC.

This clonotype was seen ten or more times. For the CDR3, the DNA is TGTGCCAGCTCACCAGCGGGGGACAGGTCCTCTGGGGCCAACGTCCTGACTTTC. It yields the protein CASSPAGDRSSGANVLTF. V gene TRBV18 combines with J gene TRBJ2-6, with a weak D call TRBD1 (8 bases). Trimming shortened V by 2 bases and J by 0 bases, and 14 bases separated the two germline ends. The CDR3 is 18 residues long. Germline CDR1 reads KGHSH; CDR2 reads LQKENI.

This clonotype was counted ten times or more. The J gene is TRBJ2-7, the V gene TRBV7-6; 14 bases agree with TRBD2. Germline CDR1 reads SGHVS; CDR2 reads FNYEAQ. CDR3 size: 14 residues. The V segment lost 8 bases and the J segment 2 bases; nucleotides outside the gene matches: 2. The CDR3 is CASSGLAGAYEQYF. As DNA, the CDR3 is TGTGCCAGCTCGGGACTAGCGGGGGCCTACGAGCAGTACTTC.

V is TRBV3-1 and J is TRBJ2-3; D gene unclear. This CDR3 contains 14 residues. The germline CDR1 and CDR2 sequences are LGHDT and YNNKEL (reference sequence). The ends were cut back, 0 bases at V and 10 bases at J, with 14 bases in the middle. CDR3 sequence (DNA): TGTGCCAGCAGCCAAGAGGCCTATCGAAGGGCGCAGTATTTT. The encoded protein is CASSQEAYRRAQYF.

The table lists this clonotype with many counts. The V and J genes are TRBV6-1 and TRBJ2-1; 9 bases map to TRBD2. The J segment lost 3 bases and the V segment lost 4 bases, leaving 4 bases of the junction unmatched. This CDR3 is 15 amino acids long. CDR1 MNHNS and CDR2 SASEGT come from the germline V gene. The CDR3 nucleotides read TGTGCCAGCAGTGGGGAGACTAGCGGCTACAATGAGCAGTTCTTC. This codes for CASSGETSGYNEQFF.

As regards this clonotype: A read error is possible here, since a much larger clone lies one base away. The chain recombines TRBV4-1 with TRBJ2-5; 7 nucleotides align to TRBD1. V lost 6 bases and J lost 3; bases outside the gene matches: 13. Germline V gene lookup returns CDR1 MGHRA and CDR2 YSYEKL. The CDR3 has 16 residues. The CDR3 is CASSPGTTGSKETQYF. In nucleotides, the CDR3 is TGCGCCAGCAGTCCCGGCACGACAGGGTCTAAAGAGACCCAGTACTTC.

This clonotype appeared many times. The V gene is TRBV12-3 or TRBV12-4, the J gene TRBJ2-5, with 10 bases that match TRBD2. CDR3 length: 16 amino acids. V shed 3 bases, J shed 5 bases, and the junction held 9 bases outside the gene matches. The DNA for the CDR3 is TGTGCCAGCAGTTTTGTCCTAGCGGGAGTCGGTGAGACCCAGTACTTC. Its protein product is CASSFVLAGVGETQYF.

This clonotype was seen repeatedly, ten times or more. This rearrangement joins TRBV5-1 to TRBJ1-6, with D perhaps TRBD1 (5 bases). The CDR3 runs to 17 residues. Trimming removed 1 base at V and 0 bases at J, with 11 bases between. Germline CDR1 reads SGHRS; CDR2 reads YFSETQ. The DNA for the CDR3 is TGCGCCAGCAGCTTGCAGGGCCCAAGCTCCTATAATTCACCCCTCCACTTT. It encodes CASSLQGPSSYNSPLHF.

This clonotype appeared a few times. The chain employs TRBV7-2 and TRBJ1-1; D unclear. The germline CDR1 and CDR2 sequences are SGHTA and FQGNSA. The CDR3 is 13 residues long. Deletions cut 3 bases from V and 0 bases from J, with 5 bases between. In nucleotides, the CDR3 is TGTGCCAGCAGCTTCTGGATGAACACTGAAGCTTTCTTT. It is translated as CASSFWMNTEAFF.

This clonotype was recorded at least ten times. The rearrangement uses TRBV30 and TRBJ1-2, with a weak D call TRBD1 (5 bases). Per the germline V gene, CDR1 is GTSNPN and CDR2 is SVGIG (reference sequence). There are 11 residues in the CDR3. The V end lost 8 bases, the J end lost 7 bases, and 14 bases lay between the germline ends. The CDR3 sequence is CAGGTASGYTF. CDR3 DNA sequence: TGTGCCGGCGGGACGGCGTCTGGCTACACCTTC.

The J gene is TRBJ2-3, the V gene TRBV7-9; 7 bases agree with TRBD1. Trimming cost V 5 bases and J 3 bases; bases outside gene matches: 11. Germline V gene lookup returns CDR1 SEHNR and CDR2 FQNEAQ (reference sequence). The CDR3 runs 16 residues. The CDR3 loop is CASSPSTGVRTDTQYF. CDR3 nucleotides: TGTGCCAGCAGCCCATCCACAGGGGTCCGGACAGATACGCAGTATTTT.

In this sample, this clonotype turned up many times. CDR3 nucleotide sequence: TGTGCCAGCAGTCTCGGACCTACCTACGAGCAGTACTTC. It translates to CASSLGPTYEQYF. The chain recombines TRBV27 with TRBJ2-7; D call uncertain. Germline CDR1 is MNHEY and CDR2 is SMNVEV (reference sequence). This CDR3 is 13 amino acids long. Trimming took 5 bases from V and 2 from J, leaving 10 bases between them.

In its sample, this clonotype was seen many times. The gene calls are TRBV5-6 and TRBJ2-1; D may be TRBD2 (6 bases). The CDR3 runs to 13 residues. Germline loops: CDR1 SGHDT, CDR2 YYEEEE. Trimming left V 4 bases short and J 4 bases short, with 9 bases between. The CDR3 coding sequence is TGTGCCAGCAGCCCGGGACTTTACAATGAGCAGTTCTTC. As protein: CASSPGLYNEQFF. Looking up the rest from reference TRBV5-6 and TRBJ2-1 gives the full variable domain: DAGVTQSPTHLIKTRGQQVTLRCSPKSGHDTVSWYQQALGQGPQFIFQYYEEEERQRGNFPDRFSGHQFPNYSSELNVNALLLGDSALYLCASSPGLYNEQFFGPGTRLTVL.

In its sample, this clonotype was seen many times. The V and J genes are TRBV5-6 and TRBJ2-7; TRBD1 might be the D (6 bases). V was shortened by 2 bases and J by 5 bases, with 11 bases between the two germline ends. The length of the CDR3 is 13 residues. Germline CDR1 SGHDT, CDR2 YYEEEE. The CDR3 bases are TGTGCCAGCAGCTTTGGGGCAGGGGACGAGCAGTACTTC. This sequence encodes CASSFGAGDEQYF.

The chain employs TRBV11-1 and TRBJ2-3; 11 bases agree with TRBD2. V gave up 5 bases and J gave up 1 base; unmatched junction bases: 11. The CDR3 is made up of 18 amino acids. Per germline, CDR1 SGHAT and CDR2 FQDESV (reference sequence). The DNA for the CDR3 is TGTGCCAGCAGCACCGCACCCTTACTAGCGGGAGGCACAGATACGCAGTATTTT. It is translated as CASSTAPLLAGGTDTQYF.